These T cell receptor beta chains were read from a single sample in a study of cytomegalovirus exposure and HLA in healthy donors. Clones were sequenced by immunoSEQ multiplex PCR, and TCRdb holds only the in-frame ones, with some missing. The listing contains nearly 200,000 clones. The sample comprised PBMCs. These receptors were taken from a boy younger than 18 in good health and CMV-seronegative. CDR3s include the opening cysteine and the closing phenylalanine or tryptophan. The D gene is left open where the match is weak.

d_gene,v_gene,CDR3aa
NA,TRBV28,CASSLGLGSNQPQHF
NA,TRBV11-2,CASSPQGIDYTF
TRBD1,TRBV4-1,CASSQFQMGDSLLYGYTF
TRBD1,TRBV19,CATKTTGGKGETQYF
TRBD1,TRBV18,CASSPRDRGNEQYF
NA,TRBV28,CATINQGTYGYTF
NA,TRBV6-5,CASRITRAETQYF
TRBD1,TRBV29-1,CSVDNRGTEAFF
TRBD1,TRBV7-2,CASSRDRGFYEQYF
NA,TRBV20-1,CSAPDHYEQYF
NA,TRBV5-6,CASSLAGRGNQPQHF
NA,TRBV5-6,CASSLLGGTPQETQYF
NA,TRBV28,CASSEAGLRRKGQPQHF
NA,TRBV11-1,CASSSLGAAVETQYF
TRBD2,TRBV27,CASSDLAGGTKTQYF
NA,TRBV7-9,CASSLSRAGTYEQYF
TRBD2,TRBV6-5,CASSYFGRESTDTQYF
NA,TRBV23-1,CASSQSRQCTDTQYF
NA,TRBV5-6,CASSYLGVSNQPQHF
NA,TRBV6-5,CASSVTADNQPQHF
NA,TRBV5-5,CASSLWTNNNSPLHF
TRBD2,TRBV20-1,CSGGEGYEQYF
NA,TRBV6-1,CASSEGSADNYGYTF
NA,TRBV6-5,CASSYSVSTLNTEAFF
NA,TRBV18,CASSPPYPNYGYTF
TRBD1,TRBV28,CASNDRGRGSYEQYF
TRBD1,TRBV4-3,CASSQGTGADTQYF
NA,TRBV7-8,CASSPRTGNYGYTF
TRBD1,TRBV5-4,CASSLGQGAVTEAFF
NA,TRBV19,CATSPGHLNSGNTIYF
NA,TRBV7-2,CASSFGGGAGRGNQPQHF
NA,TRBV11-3,CASSSWNTEAFF
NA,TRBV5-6,CASSMGATYSYSEQFF
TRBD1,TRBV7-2,CASSFWTGNTEAFF
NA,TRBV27,CASSLSVSSTEAFF
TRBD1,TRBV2,CASATTGAGEQYF
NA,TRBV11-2,CASSLEGEVFYGYTF
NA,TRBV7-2,CASSLDGRVEEQYF
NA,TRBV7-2,CASSQDTVRQYF
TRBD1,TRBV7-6,CASSLVQGWDEQFF
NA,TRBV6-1,CASSEVLMSTGELFF
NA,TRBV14,CASSQARFSYEQYF
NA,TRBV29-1,CSVEAGTPYGYTF